One sample yielded the 8 T cell receptor beta chains listed below, sequenced in a study of CD8 T cells in ankylosing spondylitis. Their target antigens are unknown. Study-wide results and limits: There was a TCR beta motif, made of several highly homologous variants, that appeared characteristic of ankylosing spondylitis blood.

From the 5' RACE reads, TCRdb called clonotypes with MiXCR, one entry per CDR3 protein. The sample includes around 890,000 distinct CDR3 sequences, about 11% seen only once; the top ten take less than 0.65%. Specimen: blood, either unsorted or a sorted T cell fraction (not recorded which). These receptors were collected from a male donor with ankylosing spondylitis.

This clonotype has more than one count but fewer than ten. The chain recombines TRBV10-3 with TRBJ2-2; D call uncertain. This CDR3 has 14 residues. Germline V gene data show CDR1 as ENHRY and CDR2 as SYGVKD. V was cut by 6 bases and J by 1 base, with 9 bases left in between. CDR3 loop: CAIRSFENTGELFF. CDR3 coding DNA: TGTGCCATCAGGAGTTTTGAGAACACCGGGGAGCTGTTTTTT.

This chain joins TRBV20-1 and TRBJ2-7; 7 nucleotides match TRBD2. Germline V CDR1 and CDR2: DFQATT, SNEGSKA (reference sequence). CDR3 length: 14 residues. Trimming removed 3 bases from V and 3 bases from J; junction bases left unmatched: 8. CDR3 sequence reads: CSASLGGSFYEQYF. CDR3 nucleotides: TGCAGTGCTAGCCTTGGCGGGAGTTTCTACGAGCAGTACTTC.

In its sample, this clonotype was seen a few times. The gene calls are TRBV6-1 and TRBJ1-1, with 8 positions matching TRBD1. Germline V gives CDR1 MNHNS, CDR2 SASEGT. This CDR3 is 15 amino acids long. With 7 bases clipped from V and 5 bases from J, the junction kept 12 bases outside the gene matches. The CDR3 loop reads CASTSGQGWWTEAFF. For the CDR3, the DNA is TGTGCCAGCACCTCTGGACAGGGATGGTGGACTGAAGCTTTCTTT.

In this sample, this clonotype turned up a few times. The chain has TRBV6-1 and TRBJ1-3; D is ambiguous. The CDR3 extends over 13 amino acids. The V gene's germline CDR1 is MNHNS and CDR2 SASEGT. Trimming stripped 0 bases from V and 10 bases from J, with 10 bases between. CDR3 in amino acids: CASSEALEGTIYF. As DNA, the CDR3 is TGTGCCAGCAGTGAAGCGCTTGAGGGAACCATATATTTT.

This clonotype was seen a handful of times. V gene TRBV5-4 combines with J gene TRBJ2-7; no firm D call. The CDR3 spans 16 residues. The V gene's germline CDR1 is SGHNT and CDR2 YYREEE (reference sequence). V dropped 0 bases and J dropped 1 base, with 14 bases sitting between them. CDR3 sequence (DNA): TGTGCCAGCAGCTTGGCCCGATGGGGTAGGTCCTACGAGCAGTACTTC. Its translation: CASSLARWGRSYEQYF.

The V and J genes are TRBV6-5 and TRBJ2-4; D gene uncertain. Trimming pared 0 bases from V and 0 bases from J, leaving 12 bases between. The germline gives CDR1 MNHEY, CDR2 SVGAGI. This CDR3 is 17 amino acids long. This chain's CDR3 is CASSYSVGSLAKNIQYF. CDR3 DNA: TGTGCCAGCAGTTACTCCGTAGGCTCCCTAGCCAAAAACATTCAGTACTTC.

This clonotype was found many times. The rearrangement uses TRBV12-3 or TRBV12-4 and TRBJ1-5; no clear D. With 5 bases removed from V and 5 bases from J, the gap between germline ends came to 22 bases. This CDR3 is built from 17 residues. The CDR3 DNA sequence: TGTGCCAGCAGTCCCCGGGGTACACTAGTACGTGATCAGCCCCAGCATTTT. Residues: CASSPRGTLVRDQPQHF.

This sequence joins TRBV18 and TRBJ2-7; 9 bases align to TRBD1. V dropped 3 bases and J dropped 1; count of bases not matched to a gene: 7. The CDR3 length is 16 residues. Germline assignment: CDR1 KGHSH and CDR2 LQKENI. The CDR3 is CASSPNRGRRSYEQYF. For the CDR3, the DNA is TGTGCCAGCTCACCCAACAGGGGGCGACGGTCCTACGAGCAGTACTTC.